The 28 T cell receptor beta chains listed next were all sequenced from one sample in a study of CXCR3-negative and CXCR3-positive naive CD8 T cells. UMI-labeled 5' RACE TRB cDNA libraries were prepared from the cells. TCRdb reprocessed the 5' RACE reads and stores each CDR3 protein as one record, lacking DNA. In total, the table holds around 92,000 distinct CDR3 sequences. Sample: naive CXCR3- CD8+ T cells from blood. Noted subset: CD45RO-CCR7+CD27+CD95- naive CD8+ T cells lacking CXCR3 (TNR3-). The receptors here all came from a human donor in good health. Some clones in this sample may be carry-over from other donors' samples.

V usage is TRBV5-1 and J usage is TRBJ2-7; TCRdb's D call, TRBD1, is unchecked because there is no DNA. Germline CDR1 reads SGHRS; CDR2 reads YFSETQ. The CDR3 is 14 amino acids. This CDR3 reads CASSKDRVSYEQYF.

This chain connects TRBV12-3 or TRBV12-4 to TRBJ2-3; TCRdb's D gene call, TRBD2, goes unchecked for lack of DNA. The CDR3 sequence is 12 residues long. The CDR3 loop reads CAISLAVDTQYF.

The rearrangement joins TRBV6-2 or TRBV6-3 to TRBJ2-1; TCRdb's D call of TRBD1 is untestable without DNA. This CDR3 contains 15 residues. Germline CDR1 reads MNHEY; CDR2 reads SVGEGT. CDR3 protein: CASSSEQGAPNEQFF.

The chain uses TRBV25-1 and TRBJ1-1; TCRdb's D call of TRBD1 is untestable without DNA. The CDR3 has 15 amino acids. CDR1 and CDR2 from the germline V gene are MGHDK and SYGVNS. The CDR3: CASSAGLDNPRGAFF.

V is TRBV7-6 and J is TRBJ2-7; TCRdb indicates TRBD2, and absent DNA this call remains unverified. CDR3 length: 15 amino acids. The V gene's germline CDR1 is SGHVS and CDR2 FNYEAQ. The CDR3 loop is CASSDERGTSYEQYF.

This chain joins TRBV9 and TRBJ2-1; with no DNA, the TCRdb D assignment of TRBD2 cannot be verified. The length of the CDR3 is 14 residues. Germline V gives CDR1 SGDLS, CDR2 YYNGEE. The CDR3 reads CASSVDGRYNEQFF.

CDR3 loop: CASSLGGGGEQYF. The chain is built from TRBV4-1 and TRBJ2-7; as DNA is missing, the TRBD2 call by TCRdb cannot be tested. Germline assignment: CDR1 MGHRA and CDR2 YSYEKL. This CDR3 region has 13 residues.

This rearrangement joins TRBV12-3 or TRBV12-4 to TRBJ2-1. This CDR3 has 12 amino acids. CDR3 in amino acids: CASSLGVNEQFF.

This rearrangement joins TRBV5-5 to TRBJ1-6; the TRBD1 assignment by TCRdb is unverifiable without DNA. There are 15 residues in the CDR3. Looked up from germline, CDR1 is SGHKS and CDR2 is YYEKEE (reference sequence). The chain's CDR3 is CASSAWTGDQSPLHF.

The chain employs TRBV29-1 and TRBJ1-1. The CDR3 loop spans 14 amino acids. The V gene's germline CDR1 is SQVTM and CDR2 ANQGSEA. CDR3 region: CSVVLGIMNTEAFF.

CDR3 region: CASRPTGTGNTEAFF. This chain joins TRBV7-3 and TRBJ1-1; TCRdb outputs TRBD1, but without DNA this stays unchecked. The CDR3 totals 15 residues. In germline, CDR1 is SGHTA, CDR2 FQGTGA.

The V call is TRBV2, the J call TRBJ2-5; TCRdb indicates TRBD2, and absent DNA this call remains unverified. The germline V gene has CDR1 SNHLY and CDR2 FYNNEI. The CDR3 is 15 residues long. The CDR3 loop is CASRETGTSGETQYF.

The V gene is TRBV27, the J gene TRBJ1-1; the TCRdb D gene call, TRBD1, has no DNA to confirm it. The V gene's germline CDR1 is MNHEY and CDR2 SMNVEV (reference sequence). The CDR3 sequence is 14 residues long. CDR3 amino acids: CASSPGQGFTEAFF.

The CDR3 here is CASSLEASGSYNEQFF. This chain links TRBV13 with TRBJ2-1; the D call from TCRdb, TRBD2, cannot be confirmed without DNA. Looked up from germline, CDR1 is PRHDT and CDR2 is FYEKMQ (reference sequence). This CDR3 is 16 amino acids long.

This chain connects TRBV2 to TRBJ2-1; TCRdb's D call, TRBD2, is unchecked because there is no DNA. This CDR3 has 15 amino acids. Germline CDR1 and CDR2: SNHLY and FYNNEI. The CDR3 loop reads CASSEAEGTHNEQFF.

This sequence joins TRBV12-3 or TRBV12-4 and TRBJ2-7; TCRdb indicates TRBD2, and absent DNA this call remains unverified. The CDR3 is 15 amino acids. The CDR3: CASSPEGDGRYEQYF.

This CDR3 reads CAIMRAYQETQYF. The gene calls are TRBV28 and TRBJ2-5. Per the germline V gene, CDR1 is MDHEN and CDR2 is SYDVKM. This CDR3 has 13 amino acids.

The rearrangement uses TRBV7-6 and TRBJ2-6; the TCRdb D gene call, TRBD1, has no DNA to confirm it. Germline CDR1 reads SGHVS; CDR2 reads FNYEAQ. The CDR3 consists of 17 residues. CDR3 region: CASSLASGYAGANVLTF.

V and J are TRBV7-9 and TRBJ1-5; absent DNA, TCRdb's TRBD1 call cannot be checked. This CDR3 contains 17 residues. CDR1 and CDR2 from the germline V gene are SEHNR and FQNEAQ (reference sequence). The CDR3 is CASSFARGQERNQPQHF.

The chain is built from TRBV11-2 and TRBJ2-2; the D call from TCRdb, TRBD2, cannot be confirmed without DNA. Germline V gene lookup returns CDR1 SGHAT and CDR2 FQNNGV. The CDR3 is 14 amino acids. The CDR3 loop reads CASSFEAGAGELFF.

V usage is TRBV6-1 and J usage is TRBJ2-1; absent DNA, TCRdb's TRBD1 call cannot be checked. The CDR3 extends over 16 amino acids. CDR1 is MNHNS, CDR2 SASEGT, per germline. The CDR3 protein is CASTPWGAPTYNEQFF.

The gene calls are TRBV27 and TRBJ1-1. This CDR3 is built from 13 residues. Germline V gene lookup returns CDR1 MNHEY and CDR2 SMNVEV (reference sequence). The CDR3 region is CASSLSRGTEAFF.

The chain is built from TRBV10-3 and TRBJ1-1. CDR1 and CDR2 from the germline V gene are ENHRY and SYGVKD. This CDR3 is built from 15 residues. This CDR3 reads CAISEGEWVNTEAFF.

The chain recombines TRBV6-5 with TRBJ2-1; TCRdb gives TRBD1 as the D gene, but with no DNA this cannot be confirmed. This CDR3 is 15 amino acids long. The V gene's germline CDR1 is MNHEY and CDR2 SVGAGI. The CDR3 is CASSYTGFPYNEQFF.

The chain recombines TRBV14 with TRBJ1-1. The CDR3 consists of 13 residues. Germline V gene sequence: CDR1 SGHDN, CDR2 FVKESK. The CDR3 loop reads CASSQELNTEAFF.

The chain is built from TRBV29-1 and TRBJ2-7. Germline CDR1 reads SQVTM; CDR2 reads ANQGSEA. The CDR3 is 14 residues long. This chain's CDR3 is CSVGRGIDSYEQYF.

This chain links TRBV29-1 with TRBJ1-1. Germline-derived CDR1 and CDR2 are SQVTM and ANQGSEA. The CDR3 is 13 residues long. CDR3 sequence: CSVEDLMNTEAFF.

The rearrangement links TRBV24-1 to TRBJ2-1; TCRdb outputs TRBD1, but without DNA this stays unchecked. Germline assignment: CDR1 KGHDR and CDR2 SFDVKD. This CDR3 has 12 residues. CDR3 residues: CATSDFGTEQFF.